The TCR beta chain under discussion was sequenced for a study of cytomegalovirus exposure and HLA in healthy donors. Overall study findings and caveats: Earlier analysis yielded a pattern in which most TCR beta V segments were productive about 90% or about 30% of the time. Serostatus for CMV was the only available immune exposure information.

Germline V lookup: CDR1 MGHRA, CDR2 YSYEKL. The ends were cut back, 0 bases at V and 1 base at J, with 6 bases in the middle. CDR3 length equals 14 residues. The PCR had 60 Vbeta and 13 Jbeta primers. Profiled with immunoSEQ multiplex PCR; TCRdb holds only in-frame clones, not every one. The repertoire holds about 130,000 clones, with over 60% as singletons. Points on this clone: Its antigen is still unknown.

The rearrangement joins TRBV4-1 to TRBJ1-1; no clear D gene. Sequenced material: PBMCs. This sequence originates from a man aged 50-60 years in good health and CMV-seronegative. CDR3 sequence: CASSQDPGNTEAFF. CDR3 coding DNA: TGCGCCAGCAGCCAAGACCCGGGGAACACTGAAGCTTTCTTT.